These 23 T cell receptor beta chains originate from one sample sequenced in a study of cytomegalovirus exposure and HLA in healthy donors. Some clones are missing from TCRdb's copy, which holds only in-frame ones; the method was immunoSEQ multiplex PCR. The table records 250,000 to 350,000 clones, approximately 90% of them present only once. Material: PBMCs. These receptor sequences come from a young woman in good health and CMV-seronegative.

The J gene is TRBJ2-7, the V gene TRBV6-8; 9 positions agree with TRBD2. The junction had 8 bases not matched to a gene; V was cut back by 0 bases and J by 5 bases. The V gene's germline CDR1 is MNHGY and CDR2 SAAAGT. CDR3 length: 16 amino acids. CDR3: CASSYSFLAGTNEQYF. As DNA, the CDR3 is TGTGCCAGCAGTTACTCCTTCCTAGCGGGAACAAACGAGCAGTACTTC.

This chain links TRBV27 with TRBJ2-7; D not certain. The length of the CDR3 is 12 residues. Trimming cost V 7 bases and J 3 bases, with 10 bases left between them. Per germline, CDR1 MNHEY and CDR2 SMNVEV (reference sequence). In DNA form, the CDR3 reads TGTGCCAGCATGGGCTCAAACTACGAGCAGTACTTC. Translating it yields CASMGSNYEQYF.

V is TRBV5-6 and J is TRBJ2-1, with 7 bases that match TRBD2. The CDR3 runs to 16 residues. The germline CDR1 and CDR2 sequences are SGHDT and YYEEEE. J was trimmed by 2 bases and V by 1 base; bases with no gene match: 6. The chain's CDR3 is CASSLLREEPYNEQFF. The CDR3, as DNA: TGTGCCAGCAGCTTGTTACGGGAGGAGCCCTACAATGAGCAGTTCTTC.

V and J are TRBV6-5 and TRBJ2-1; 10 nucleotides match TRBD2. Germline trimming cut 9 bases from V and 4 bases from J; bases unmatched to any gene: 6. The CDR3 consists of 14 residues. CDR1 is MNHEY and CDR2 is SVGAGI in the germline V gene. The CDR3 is CASHGTSAYNEQFF. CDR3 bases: TGTGCCAGTCACGGGACTAGCGCATACAATGAGCAGTTCTTC.

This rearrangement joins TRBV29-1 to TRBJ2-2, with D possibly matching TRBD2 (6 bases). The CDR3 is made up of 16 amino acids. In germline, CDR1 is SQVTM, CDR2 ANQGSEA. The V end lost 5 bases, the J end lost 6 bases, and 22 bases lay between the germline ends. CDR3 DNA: TGCAGCGTTTCAATCACCAGGGAGGATGGTCCCGGGGAGCTGTTTTTT. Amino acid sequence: CSVSITREDGPGELFF.

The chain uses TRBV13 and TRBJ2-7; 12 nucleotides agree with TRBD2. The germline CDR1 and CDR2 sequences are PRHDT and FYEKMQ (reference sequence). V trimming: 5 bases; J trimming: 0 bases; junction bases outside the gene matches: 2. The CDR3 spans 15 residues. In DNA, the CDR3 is TGTGCCAGCAGCGTGACTAGCGGGGGCTCCTACGAGCAGTACTTC. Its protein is CASSVTSGGSYEQYF.

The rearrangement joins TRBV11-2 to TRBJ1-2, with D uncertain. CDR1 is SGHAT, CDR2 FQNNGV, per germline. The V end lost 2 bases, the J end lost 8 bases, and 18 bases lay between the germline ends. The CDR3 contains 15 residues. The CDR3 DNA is TGTGCCAGCAGCTTACCTAGGGAGGAGATTAGCGGCTACACCTTC. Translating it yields CASSLPREEISGYTF.

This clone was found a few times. Here the CDR3 DNA reads TGTGCCAGCAGTAATGACAGGCCGAACACTGAAGCTTTCTTT. Encoded protein: CASSNDRPNTEAFF. This rearrangement joins TRBV6-6 to TRBJ1-1; possible D gene TRBD1, 6 bases. The CDR3 runs 14 residues. V lost 5 bases, J lost 1 base, and 11 bases lay in between. Germline-derived CDR1 and CDR2 are MNHNY and SVGAGI (reference sequence).

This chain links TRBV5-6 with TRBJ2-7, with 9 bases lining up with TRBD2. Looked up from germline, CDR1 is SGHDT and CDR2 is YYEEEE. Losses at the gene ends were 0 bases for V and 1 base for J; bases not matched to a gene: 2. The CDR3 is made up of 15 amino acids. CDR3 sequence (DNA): TGTGCCAGCAGCTTGGTGGCGGGAGGGTCCTACGAGCAGTACTTC. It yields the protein CASSLVAGGSYEQYF. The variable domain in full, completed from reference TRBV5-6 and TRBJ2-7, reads DAGVTQSPTHLIKTRGQQVTLRCSPKSGHDTVSWYQQALGQGPQFIFQYYEEEERQRGNFPDRFSGHQFPNYSSELNVNALLLGDSALYLCASSLVAGGSYEQYFGPGTRLTVT.

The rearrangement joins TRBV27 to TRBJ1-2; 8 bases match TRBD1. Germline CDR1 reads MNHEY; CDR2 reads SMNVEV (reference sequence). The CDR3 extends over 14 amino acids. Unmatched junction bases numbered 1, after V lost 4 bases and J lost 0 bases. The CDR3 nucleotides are TGTGCCAGCAGTTGGACAGGGTCTAACTATGGCTACACCTTC. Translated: CASSWTGSNYGYTF.

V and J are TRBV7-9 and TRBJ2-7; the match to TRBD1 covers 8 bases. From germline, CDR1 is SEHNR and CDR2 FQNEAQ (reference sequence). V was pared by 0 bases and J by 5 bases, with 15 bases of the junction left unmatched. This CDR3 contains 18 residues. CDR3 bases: TGTGCCAGCAGCTTAGCTGGGATGTCGGGCAGGGGGCGAAACGAGCAGTACTTC. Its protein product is CASSLAGMSGRGRNEQYF.

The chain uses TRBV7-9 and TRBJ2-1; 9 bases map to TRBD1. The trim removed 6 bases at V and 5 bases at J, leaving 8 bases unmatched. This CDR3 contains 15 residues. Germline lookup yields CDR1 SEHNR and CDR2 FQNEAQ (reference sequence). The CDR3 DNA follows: TGTGCCAGCAGACTCTCGGGACAGGGTAACAATGAGCAGTTCTTC. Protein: CASRLSGQGNNEQFF.

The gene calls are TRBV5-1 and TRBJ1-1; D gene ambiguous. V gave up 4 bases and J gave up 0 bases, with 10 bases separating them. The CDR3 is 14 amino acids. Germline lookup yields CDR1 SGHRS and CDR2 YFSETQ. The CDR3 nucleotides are TGCGCCAGCAGCCCCCTCCAGATGAACACTGAAGCTTTCTTT. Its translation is CASSPLQMNTEAFF. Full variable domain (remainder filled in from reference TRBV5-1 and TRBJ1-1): KAGVTQTPRYLIKTRGQQVTLSCSPISGHRSVSWYQQTPGQGLQFLFEYFSETQRNKGNFPGRFSGRQFSNSRSEMNVSTLELGDSALYLCASSPLQMNTEAFFGQGTRLTVV.

The CDR3 protein is CASSPLVAQGDSTIYF. The CDR3 nucleotides are TGTGCCAGCAGCCCCTTAGTAGCGCAGGGGGACAGCACCATATATTTT. The V gene is TRBV5-6, the J gene TRBJ1-3, with 7 bases lining up with TRBD1. Germline assignment: CDR1 SGHDT and CDR2 YYEEEE. V shed 4 bases and J 9 bases; nucleotides not matched to a gene: 16. The CDR3 is 16 amino acids.

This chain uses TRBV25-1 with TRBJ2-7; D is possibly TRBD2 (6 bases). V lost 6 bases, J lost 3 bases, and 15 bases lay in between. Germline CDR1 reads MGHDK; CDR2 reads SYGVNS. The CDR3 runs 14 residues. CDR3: CASREEGFLYEQYF. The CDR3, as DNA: TGTGCCAGCAGGGAGGAGGGATTCCTCTACGAGCAGTACTTC.

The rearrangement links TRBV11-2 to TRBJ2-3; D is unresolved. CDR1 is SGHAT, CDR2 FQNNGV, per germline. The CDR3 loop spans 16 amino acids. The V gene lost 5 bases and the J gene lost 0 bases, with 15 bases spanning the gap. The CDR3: CASSQLPFGSTDTQYF. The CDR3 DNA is TGTGCCAGCAGCCAGCTTCCTTTCGGGAGCACAGATACGCAGTATTTT.

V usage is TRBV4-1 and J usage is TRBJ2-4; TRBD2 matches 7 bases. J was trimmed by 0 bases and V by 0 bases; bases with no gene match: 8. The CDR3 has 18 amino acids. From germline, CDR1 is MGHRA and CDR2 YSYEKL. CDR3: CASSQDAQRGLAKNIQYF. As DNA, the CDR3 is TGCGCCAGCAGCCAAGATGCCCAGCGGGGTCTAGCCAAAAACATTCAGTACTTC.

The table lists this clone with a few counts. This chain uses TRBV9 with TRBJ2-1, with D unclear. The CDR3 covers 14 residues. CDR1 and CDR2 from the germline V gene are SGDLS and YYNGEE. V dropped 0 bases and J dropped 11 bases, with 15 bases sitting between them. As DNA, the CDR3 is TGTGCCAGCAGCGTAGAAGTATGCGGATATAAGCAGTTCTTC. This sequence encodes CASSVEVCGYKQFF.

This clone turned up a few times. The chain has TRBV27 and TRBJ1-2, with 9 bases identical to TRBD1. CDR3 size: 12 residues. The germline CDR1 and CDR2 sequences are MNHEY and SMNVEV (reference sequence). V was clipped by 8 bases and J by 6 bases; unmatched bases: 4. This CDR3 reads CASGQGPHGYTF. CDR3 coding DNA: TGTGCCAGCGGACAGGGGCCCCATGGCTACACCTTC.

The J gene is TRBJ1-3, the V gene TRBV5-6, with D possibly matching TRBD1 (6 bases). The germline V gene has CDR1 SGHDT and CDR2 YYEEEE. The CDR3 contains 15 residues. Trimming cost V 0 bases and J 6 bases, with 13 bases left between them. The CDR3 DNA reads TGTGCCAGCAGCTTGGGGTGGACAGAACTAAACACCATATATTTT. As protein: CASSLGWTELNTIYF. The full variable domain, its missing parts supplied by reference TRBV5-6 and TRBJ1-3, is DAGVTQSPTHLIKTRGQQVTLRCSPKSGHDTVSWYQQALGQGPQFIFQYYEEEERQRGNFPDRFSGHQFPNYSSELNVNALLLGDSALYLCASSLGWTELNTIYFGEGSWLTVV.

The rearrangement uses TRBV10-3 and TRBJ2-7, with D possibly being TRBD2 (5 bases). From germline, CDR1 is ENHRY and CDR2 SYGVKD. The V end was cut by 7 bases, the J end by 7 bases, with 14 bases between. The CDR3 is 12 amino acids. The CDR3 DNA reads TGTGCCATCAACGGTCGGGGATCTGAGCAGTACTTC. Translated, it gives CAINGRGSEQYF.

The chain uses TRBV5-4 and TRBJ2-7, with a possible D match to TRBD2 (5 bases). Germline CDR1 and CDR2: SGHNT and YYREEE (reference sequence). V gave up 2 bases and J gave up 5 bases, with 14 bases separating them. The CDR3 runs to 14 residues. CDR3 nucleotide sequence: TGTGCCAGCAGCTTTGAGGGTCGGCGCCACGAGCAGTACTTC. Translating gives CASSFEGRRHEQYF.

In DNA form, the CDR3 reads TGTGCCAGCAGCCCCCTTCAGGGGGCTTTAGACGGAAGGTACGAGCAGTACTTC. It translates to CASSPLQGALDGRYEQYF. V and J are TRBV7-8 and TRBJ2-7, with 8 bases lining up with TRBD1. In germline, CDR1 is SGHVS, CDR2 FQNEAQ. The J segment lost 4 bases and the V segment lost 5 bases, leaving 19 bases of the junction unmatched. CDR3 size: 18 residues.